Included here is one T cell receptor (beta chain) sequence, with context. Its antigen is still unknown. No much larger clone exists at a distance of one base, and base qualities are not known. RNA was extracted using the RNeasy kit, and about 0.45 to 1 ug of the RNA was reverse transcribed with random hexamers. The immunoSEQ multiplex PCR assay, which covers 54 Vbeta and 13 Jbeta segments, was used to amplify TCR beta CDR3 regions. Bias from PCR amplification was corrected by using a synthetic template baseline for primer optimization and for computational correction. The paper's data handling went like this. Reads were annotated to V, D and J genes according to IMGT and were analyzed with immunoSEQ Analyzer, with only productive sequences retained. Clonality was computed as one minus Shannon entropy normalized by log2 of the number of productive unique sequences. For each patient and control, public and private clones were evaluated within the 100 most prevalent clones. Clones were defined as Susac-specific if absent from the healthy and MS cohorts, from more than 900 published viral clones and from other ImmuneACCESS disease sequences. TCRdb reanalyzed the raw reads on its own, using fastp at Q25 for trimming and MiXCR for clone calling, and kept in-frame beta chains. Every distinct CDR3 protein forms one entry, paired with its most common genes and DNA. What appears here as the V and J calls and clone size reflects TCRdb's work, not the paper's. The sample profile shows about 130,000 distinct CDR3 sequences; 90% to 95% of them were found once. Roughly 0.13% of the sample lies in the top ten.

High-throughput TCR beta sequencing profiled peripheral blood CD8+ and CD4+ T cells from healthy donors, Susac syndrome patients and multiple sclerosis patients. The healthy donors served as controls matched for age and sex. Bulk CD8+ and CD4+ T cells were purified by magnetic negative isolation, whereas CD8+ TEMRA cells were enriched by FACS. Blood was collected in EDTA tubes and processed within 24 hours, with PBMCs isolated through density gradient centrifugation. PBMCs intended for TCR sequencing were frozen in liquid nitrogen and were later thawed in a 37 degrees C water bath. Purity of sorted or isolated CD4+, CD8+ and CD8+ TEMRA cells was at least 90%. The data derive from a study of CD8 T cells in Susac syndrome (dated by TCRdb to between 2019 and 2020). Notes on the research overall: Whether CD8+ T cell activation and differentiation in Susac syndrome was antigen driven was tested using repertoire sequencing.

Broad study findings and their caveats: The number of individuals in the TCR sequencing and HLA analysis was recognized as being relatively small.

From cysteine to phenylalanine, the CDR3 is 12 amino acids long. Just the 36-base CDR3 DNA is kept, in frame starting at base 1. CDR1 SQVTM and CDR2 ANQGSEA are derived from the germline V gene. V is reduced by 4 bases and J by 9 bases, leaving a spacing of 13 bases between them. The sample comprised CD4+ T cells from PBMCs. The receptor's source is a human donor in good health. The chain couples TRBV29-1 to TRBJ2-1; the D gene is perhaps TRBD1, from 5 matching bases. The DNA sequence reads TGCAGCGTTGGCGGTCTGGGGCCTGAGCAGTTCTTC. This encodes CSVGGLGPEQFF.